This TCR beta chain was captured in a study of shared clonotypes between healthy human individuals. V lost 1 base and J 3 bases, leaving 7 bases between the germline ends. CDR1 is GTSNPN, CDR2 SVGIG, per germline (reference sequence). This CDR3 spans 12 amino acids. Sequencing used immunoSEQ multiplex PCR; TCRdb keeps in-frame clones, though not all of them. The sample carries about 1.1 million clones, roughly 80% recorded once. The specimen sequenced was memory CD4+ T cells from PBMCs. The subset denotes: CD45RA-negative fraction. The V and J genes are TRBV30 and TRBJ2-7, with D unresolved. The receptor was derived from a young man in good health. Some clones in this sample may be carry-over from other donors' samples. This chain's CDR3 is CAWSGSHYEQYF. DNA for the CDR3: TGTGCCTGGAGTGGGTCACACTACGAGCAGTACTTC. Supplemented by reference TRBV30 and TRBJ2-7, the full variable domain reads SQTIHQWPATLVQPVGSPLSLECTVEGTSNPNLYWYRQAAGRGLQLLFYSVGIGQISSEVPQNLSASRPQDRQFILSSKKLLLSDSGFYLCAWSGSHYEQYFGPGTRLTVT.